These T cell receptor beta chains were read from a single sample in a study of regulatory T cells in long-lasting Graves disease. TCRdb re-derived calls from the multiplex PCR reads in MiXCR, one entry per CDR3 protein. Of hundreds of thousands of distinct CDR3 sequences listed, approximately 15% are singletons. These data are also associated with another study on T cells in Graves' hyperthyroidism and ophthalmopathy.

The sample consisted of peripheral blood mononuclear cells (PBMCs), taken at new diagnosis, from a patient treated with antithyroid drugs. All receptors derive from a middle-aged man with Graves disease. The CDR3 runs from the conserved cysteine through the conserved F or W. The D gene is left open where the match is weak. Not all rows give a size; the values are once, few, many and, for expanded clones, a class.

J: TRBJ1-1
V: TRBV2
D: -
size: many
DNA: TGTGCCAGCAGGGGATACACTGAAGCTTTCTTT
CDR3: CASRGYTEAFF

J: TRBJ2-1
V: TRBV20-1
D: TRBD2
size: -
DNA: TGCAGTGCTAGTTTTCCGGGAGGTTACAATGAGCAGTTCTTC
CDR3: CSASFPGGYNEQFF

J: TRBJ1-6
V: TRBV20-1
D: -
size: -
DNA: TGCAGTGCGTGTACAGGAGTCAGTTGTAATTCACCCCTCCACTTT
CDR3: CSACTGVSCNSPLHF

J: TRBJ2-1
V: TRBV28
D: TRBD1
size: few
DNA: TGTGCCACCATCACGACAGGGAACAATGAGCAGTTCTTC
CDR3: CATITTGNNEQFF

J: TRBJ2-1
V: TRBV3-1
D: -
size: -
DNA: TGTGCCAGCAGCCAAGAGGGGGATTCGCAGTTCTTC
CDR3: CASSQEGDSQFF

J: TRBJ2-1
V: TRBV2
D: -
size: many
DNA: TGTGCCAGCAGGGGAAGAGGCAGTCAGAGGTCCTACAATGAGCAGTTCTTC
CDR3: CASRGRGSQRSYNEQFF

J: TRBJ1-1
V: TRBV28
D: TRBD1
size: many
DNA: TGTGCCAGCAGGGACAGGGTGGGCACTGAAGCTTTCTTT
CDR3: CASRDRVGTEAFF

J: TRBJ2-7
V: TRBV6-9
D: -
size: many
DNA: TGTGCCAGCAGTTACTCGAAACGCCAGGCGGCTCGCTACGAGCAGTACTTC
CDR3: CASSYSKRQAARYEQYF

J: TRBJ1-2
V: TRBV18
D: TRBD1
size: few
DNA: TGTGCCAGCTCACAAGGGACAGATGGCTACACCTTC
CDR3: CASSQGTDGYTF

J: TRBJ2-3
V: TRBV7-2
D: -
size: many
DNA: TGTGCCAGCAGCCGGGACAGCACAGATACGCAGTATTTT
CDR3: CASSRDSTDTQYF

J: TRBJ2-7
V: TRBV12-3/TRBV12-4
D: -
size: many
DNA: TGTGCCAGCAAACACCTGGGACACTCCTACGAGCAGTACTTC
CDR3: CASKHLGHSYEQYF

J: TRBJ2-3
V: TRBV20-1
D: TRBD2
size: many
DNA: TGCAGTGCTAGATGGGCTAGCGGGGGGTCAACCACAGATACGCAGTATTTT
CDR3: CSARWASGGSTTDTQYF

J: TRBJ2-2
V: TRBV15
D: -
size: -
DNA: TGTGCCACCAGCAGAGGCCGGGACTCTAACACCGGGGAGCTGTTTTTT
CDR3: CATSRGRDSNTGELFF

J: TRBJ1-5
V: TRBV7-2
D: -
size: many
DNA: TGTGCCAGCAGCTTAGGTCAGGATCAGCCCCAGCATTTT
CDR3: CASSLGQDQPQHF

J: TRBJ2-6
V: TRBV5-4
D: -
size: -
DNA: TGTGCCAGCAGCTTGTATGCGTCGGGCGGGGCCAACGTCCTGACTTTC
CDR3: CASSLYASGGANVLTF

J: TRBJ1-4
V: TRBV2
D: -
size: many
DNA: TGTGCCAGCATTGGGGAAGCTAATGAAAAACTGTTTTTT
CDR3: CASIGEANEKLFF

J: TRBJ2-7
V: TRBV2
D: -
size: once
DNA: TGTGCCAGCAGCTTAGTTCCCAGGGAATTAAACGAGCAGTACTTC
CDR3: CASSLVPRELNEQYF

J: TRBJ1-2
V: TRBV29-1
D: TRBD1
size: -
DNA: TGCAGCGTGGGAAGGGACAGGGGGGTTCATGGCTACACCTTC
CDR3: CSVGRDRGVHGYTF

J: TRBJ2-3
V: TRBV4-2
D: TRBD2
size: -
DNA: TGTGCCAGCAGCCAAGATAGCGCGGGGGGGTTGGATACGCAGTATTTT
CDR3: CASSQDSAGGLDTQYF

J: TRBJ1-1
V: TRBV10-3
D: -
size: -
DNA: TGTGCCATCAGTGTTACAGGAGGGGACACTGAAGCTTTCTTT
CDR3: CAISVTGGDTEAFF

J: TRBJ1-2
V: TRBV28
D: TRBD1
size: -
DNA: TGTGCCAGCAGTTTGACCGGGACAGGGGATGGCTACACCTTC
CDR3: CASSLTGTGDGYTF

J: TRBJ1-3
V: TRBV10-3
D: TRBD1
size: -
DNA: TGTGCCATCAGTGACACAACGACAGGGAGCCCCGGAGGAAACACCATATATTTT
CDR3: CAISDTTTGSPGGNTIYF

J: TRBJ1-2
V: TRBV7-2
D: TRBD1
size: -
DNA: TGTGCCAGCAGCTTAACACAGGGGGTCTGGGGCTATGGCTACACCTTC
CDR3: CASSLTQGVWGYGYTF

J: TRBJ2-7
V: TRBV2
D: -
size: -
DNA: TGTGCCAGCAGTGTAGATTTGGGGGCGCTTATACACGAGCAGTACTTC
CDR3: CASSVDLGALIHEQYF

J: TRBJ1-4
V: TRBV12-3/TRBV12-4
D: -
size: few
DNA: TGTGCCAGCGGACTGGGGGGGGCTTATGAAAAACTGTTTTTT
CDR3: CASGLGGAYEKLFF

J: TRBJ1-6
V: TRBV18
D: TRBD1
size: -
DNA: TGTGCCAGCTCACGGGACAGGGGGGGTAATTCACCCCTCCACTTT
CDR3: CASSRDRGGNSPLHF

J: TRBJ2-7
V: TRBV11-2
D: -
size: many
DNA: TGTGCCAGCAGCTTGCCAGGGGCAGCCTACGAGCAGTACTTC
CDR3: CASSLPGAAYEQYF

J: TRBJ2-2
V: TRBV7-9
D: TRBD1
size: many
DNA: TGTGCCAGCTGGGACAGGGCGAACACCGGGGAGCTGTTTTTT
CDR3: CASWDRANTGELFF

J: TRBJ2-5
V: TRBV28
D: -
size: many
DNA: TGTGCCAGCATGTCGACGGGGAGCCCTTTACAGACCCAGTACTTC
CDR3: CASMSTGSPLQTQYF

J: TRBJ2-3
V: TRBV12-3/TRBV12-4
D: TRBD1
size: -
DNA: TGTGCCAGCAGTTTGGACAGGGGGCTGAATACGCAGTATTTT
CDR3: CASSLDRGLNTQYF

J: TRBJ1-4
V: TRBV2
D: -
size: many
DNA: TGTGCCAGCAGACAGGGTCTTAATGAAAAACTGTTTTTT
CDR3: CASRQGLNEKLFF

J: TRBJ1-3
V: TRBV7-9
D: -
size: few
DNA: TGTGCCAGCAGCCCACTAGGCACTTGGAGTGGAAACACCACATATTTT
CDR3: CASSPLGTWSGNTTYF

J: TRBJ1-3
V: TRBV4-3
D: -
size: few
DNA: TGCGCCAGCAGCCAAGCCCCATCCGGGGGCTCTGGAAACACCATATATTTT
CDR3: CASSQAPSGGSGNTIYF

J: TRBJ2-7
V: TRBV20-1
D: TRBD1
size: many
DNA: TGCAGTGCTAGCCGGGACAGGGGATCCTACGAGCAGTACTTC
CDR3: CSASRDRGSYEQYF

J: TRBJ1-1
V: TRBV7-2
D: -
size: many
DNA: TGTGCCAGCAGCGACCGGGACTCTTTCACTGAAGCTTTCTTT
CDR3: CASSDRDSFTEAFF